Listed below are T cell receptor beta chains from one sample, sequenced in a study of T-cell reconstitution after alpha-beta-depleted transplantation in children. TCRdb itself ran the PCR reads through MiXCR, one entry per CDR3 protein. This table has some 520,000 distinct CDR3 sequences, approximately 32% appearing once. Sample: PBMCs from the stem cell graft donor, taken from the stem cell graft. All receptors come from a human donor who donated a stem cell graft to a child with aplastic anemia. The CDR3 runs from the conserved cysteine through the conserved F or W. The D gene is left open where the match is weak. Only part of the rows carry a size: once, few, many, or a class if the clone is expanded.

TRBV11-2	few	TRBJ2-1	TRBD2	TGTGCCAGCAGCCATATGGGGCCTAGCGGTGTTGGCTACAATGAGCAGTTCTTC	CASSHMGPSGVGYNEQFF
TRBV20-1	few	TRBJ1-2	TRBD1	TGCAGTGCTAGGGTTGAGGGACAGACCTTCTATGGCTACACCTTC	CSARVEGQTFYGYTF
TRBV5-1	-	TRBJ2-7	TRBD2	TGCGCCAGCAGCCCGGGTCATAGCGGGAAAAGCTCCTACGAGCAGTACTTC	CASSPGHSGKSSYEQYF
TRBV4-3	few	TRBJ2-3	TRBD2	TGCGCCAGCAGCCAAGATCTTGGCGGGAGGGAAACCACAGATACGCAGTATTTT	CASSQDLGGRETTDTQYF
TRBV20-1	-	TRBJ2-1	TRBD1	TGCAGTGCTAGAGCCCCGCAGGGGGCGGTCGAGCAGTTCTTC	CSARAPQGAVEQFF
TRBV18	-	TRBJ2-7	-	TGTGCCAGCTCACCACGCCGAGCGGACTCCTACGAGCAGTACTTC	CASSPRRADSYEQYF
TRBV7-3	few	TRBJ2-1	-	TGTGCCTGCAGCTCCACCAGCGGGACAGGCTACAATGAGCAGTTCTTC	CACSSTSGTGYNEQFF
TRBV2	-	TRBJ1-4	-	TGTGCCAGCCAGGCTTGGCTTGAAGGAAAACTGTTTTTT	CASQAWLEGKLFF
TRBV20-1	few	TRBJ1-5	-	TGCAGTGCTAGAGCGGACAGAAGCAATCAGCCCCAGCATTTT	CSARADRSNQPQHF
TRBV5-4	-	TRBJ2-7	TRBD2	TGTGCCAGCAGCCTGGGGCTAGCGGGACCCCAATCCTACGAGCAGTACTTC	CASSLGLAGPQSYEQYF
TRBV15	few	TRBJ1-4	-	TGTGCCACCAGCAGGAGCGCATCATCTAATGAAAAACTGTTTTTT	CATSRSASSNEKLFF
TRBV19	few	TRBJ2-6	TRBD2	TGTGCCAGTAGTATCGGCGGGAGGCGCTCTGGGGCCAACGTCCTGACTTTC	CASSIGGRRSGANVLTF
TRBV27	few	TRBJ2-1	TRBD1	TGTGCCAGCAGTCTACGATCCGGACAGGCTAAGACCTACAATGAGCAGTTCTTC	CASSLRSGQAKTYNEQFF
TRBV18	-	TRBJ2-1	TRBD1	TGTGCCAGCTCACCAAGACAGGGGGCGATGGACAATGAGCAGTTCTTC	CASSPRQGAMDNEQFF
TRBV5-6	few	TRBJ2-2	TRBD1	TGTGCCAGCAGCTGGGGACAGGGGAACACCGGGGAGCTGTTTTTT	CASSWGQGNTGELFF
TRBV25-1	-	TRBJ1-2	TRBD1	TGTGCCAGCAGTGAATCAGGGACAGGGGACTACAACTATGGCTACACCTTC	CASSESGTGDYNYGYTF
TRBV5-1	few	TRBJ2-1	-	TGCGCCAGCAGCTTGAACCAGGGAGTCGGCAATGAGCAGTTCTTC	CASSLNQGVGNEQFF
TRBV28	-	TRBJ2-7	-	TGTGCCAGCAGACCCATGGGATCATACGAGCAGTACTTC	CASRPMGSYEQYF
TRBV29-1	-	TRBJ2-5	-	TGCAGCGTTGAAGGTCGCGAGAGGCCGGAGACCCAGTACTTC	CSVEGRERPETQYF
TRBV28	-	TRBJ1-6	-	TGTGCCAGCAGTTCGACAGGCCGACGGGCGCCCCTCCACTTT	CASSSTGRRAPLHF
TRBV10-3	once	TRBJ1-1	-	TGTGCCATCAGTGAGTTCGGGGGAAACGCTGAAGCTTTCTTT	CAISEFGGNAEAFF
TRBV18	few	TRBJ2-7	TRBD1	TGTGCCAGCTCACCAAGAGGGGGCGGAGTCTACGAGCAGTACTTC	CASSPRGGGVYEQYF
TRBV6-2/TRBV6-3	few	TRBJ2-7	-	TGTGCCAGCAGATCCTCGAGGCAGGGGAACTACGAGCAGTACTTC	CASRSSRQGNYEQYF
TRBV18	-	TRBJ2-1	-	TGTGCCAGCTCACCAATTAAGGGGGTTAACAATGAGCAGTTCTTC	CASSPIKGVNNEQFF
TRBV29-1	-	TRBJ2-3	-	TGCAGCGTAGGTGTCCGGTTCACAGATACGCAGTATTTT	CSVGVRFTDTQYF
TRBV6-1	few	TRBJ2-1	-	TGTGCCAGCAGTGAAGCTTACAGCTCCTACAATGAGCAGTTCTTC	CASSEAYSSYNEQFF
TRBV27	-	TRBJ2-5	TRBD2	TGTGCCAGCAGTTCGCGGACTAGCGGGCCCGAAGAGACCCAGTACTTC	CASSSRTSGPEETQYF
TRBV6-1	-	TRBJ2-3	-	TGTGCCAGCAGTGTTGATGGTCTAGTCACAGATACGCAGTATTTT	CASSVDGLVTDTQYF
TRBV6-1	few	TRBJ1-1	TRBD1	TGTGCCAGCAGTGCGAGGGGAACAGGGGGAGGTACTGAAGCTTTCTTT	CASSARGTGGGTEAFF
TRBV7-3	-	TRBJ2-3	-	TGTGCCAGCAGCTATGGTGCCCGCACAGATACGCAGTATTTT	CASSYGARTDTQYF
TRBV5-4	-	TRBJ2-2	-	TGTGCCAGCAGCCGGGACGGCGTGAACACCGGGGAGCTGTTTTTT	CASSRDGVNTGELFF
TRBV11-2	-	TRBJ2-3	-	TGTGCCAGCAGCTTGATGGCAGGGGCCAGCACAGATACGCAGTATTTT	CASSLMAGASTDTQYF
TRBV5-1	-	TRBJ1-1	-	TGCGCCAGCGGCGTGGACAAGAACACTGAAGCTTTCTTT	CASGVDKNTEAFF
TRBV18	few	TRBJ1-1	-	TGTGCCAGCTCGCCTGACAGTACGAACACTGAAGCTTTCTTT	CASSPDSTNTEAFF
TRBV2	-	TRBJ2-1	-	TGTGCCAGCAGTGAATCCTGGGTGCAGTTCTTC	CASSESWVQFF
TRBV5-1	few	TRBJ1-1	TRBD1	TGCGCCAGCAGCTCACGGACAGGGGATGGATCTGAAGCTTTCTTT	CASSSRTGDGSEAFF
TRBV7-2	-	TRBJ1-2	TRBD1	TGTGCCAGCAGCTTAGTCGGCGGACAGGGGAGAGATGGCTACACCTTC	CASSLVGGQGRDGYTF
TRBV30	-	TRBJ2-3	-	TGTGCCTGGATAAAGCACTCCACAGATACGCAGTATTTT	CAWIKHSTDTQYF
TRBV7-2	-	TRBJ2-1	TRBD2	TGTGCCAGCAGCTTAGCGAGGGCGGGAGGTACCGCGTACAATGAGCAGTTCTTC	CASSLARAGGTAYNEQFF
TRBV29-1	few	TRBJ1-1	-	TGCAGCGTGGATGGGAGGGACACTGAAGCTTTCTTT	CSVDGRDTEAFF
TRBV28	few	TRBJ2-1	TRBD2	TGTGCCAGCAGCCGAGACCCACCGGGACTAGCGGACTACAATGAGCAGTTCTTC	CASSRDPPGLADYNEQFF
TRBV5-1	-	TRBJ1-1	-	TGCGCCAGCAGCTTGATGTCTCGTGGACGGGGGAACACTGAAGCTTTCTTT	CASSLMSRGRGNTEAFF